This is a list of T cell receptor beta chains from one sample in a study of cytomegalovirus exposure and HLA in healthy donors. Using immunoSEQ multiplex PCR, the repertoire was profiled, and TCRdb retains in-frame clones only, with some absent. The data show 130,000 to 150,000 clones, approximately 88% seen once. The sample consisted of PBMCs. Receptors were obtained from a woman under 30 in good health and CMV-seropositive. Each CDR3 is given with its conserved first and last residue. A D gene is named only where the DNA matches it firmly. The size field is filled for only some rows; it gives once, few, many or a size class.

size	V	J	D	DNA	CDR3
-	TRBV13	TRBJ2-7	TRBD2	TGTGCCAGCAGCTTCGGGACTAGTTATCAGGATGAGCAGTACTTC	CASSFGTSYQDEQYF
-	TRBV2	TRBJ2-1	TRBD2	TGTGCCAGCCTAGTGAGCGGGAGTTTCGGCAATGAGCAGTTCTTC	CASLVSGSFGNEQFF
-	TRBV19	TRBJ1-5	TRBD1	TGTGCCAGTAGTACGTGGACAGGACAGCCCCAGCATTTT	CASSTWTGQPQHF
-	TRBV11-2	TRBJ2-7	TRBD1	TGTGCCAGCAGCTTCAGGACAGGGGGCGGCGAGCAGTACTTC	CASSFRTGGGEQYF
-	TRBV2	TRBJ2-7	TRBD1	TGTGCCAGCACTCGATCAACAGGGGCAGGAGAGCAGTACTTC	CASTRSTGAGEQYF
few	TRBV5-1	TRBJ2-2	-	TGCGCCAGCAGCTTGGGTCTTTTCACCGGGGAGCTGTTTTTT	CASSLGLFTGELFF
-	TRBV11-2	TRBJ2-5	TRBD2	TGTGCCAGCAGCTTAGTCCGGCTAGCGGGAGGGGAGACCCAGTACTTC	CASSLVRLAGGETQYF
-	TRBV4-1	TRBJ2-1	TRBD2	TGCGCCAGCAGCCAAGAGACTAGCGGGAGTCTTTATGAGCAGTTCTTC	CASSQETSGSLYEQFF
-	TRBV28	TRBJ2-7	TRBD1	TGTGCCAGCGCCATTCTCCGGGGACAGGGGCTCTACGAGCAGTACTTC	CASAILRGQGLYEQYF
once	TRBV5-6	TRBJ2-2	TRBD2	TGTGCCAGCAGCTTGAGTGTCGGCGGGAGGAACACCGGGGAGCTGTTTTTT	CASSLSVGGRNTGELFF
-	TRBV5-1	TRBJ2-7	-	TGCGCCAGCAGCTCAGACTACGAGCAGTACTTC	CASSSDYEQYF
-	TRBV28	TRBJ2-1	TRBD2	TGTGCCACCTTGACTAGCGGGAGGAGAGGTGAGCAGTTCTTC	CATLTSGRRGEQFF
-	TRBV27	TRBJ2-7	TRBD1	TGTGCCAGCAGTGTCAGACAGGGTCCCGTAACCTACGAGCAGTACTTC	CASSVRQGPVTYEQYF
once	TRBV10-2	TRBJ1-1	TRBD1	TGCGCCAGCACCCCCGGGACAGGGTTCACTGAAGCTTTCTTT	CASTPGTGFTEAFF
-	TRBV19	TRBJ2-7	TRBD2	TGTGCCAGTAGTACACTTTGGACTAGCACCTACGAGCAGTACTTC	CASSTLWTSTYEQYF
-	TRBV11-3	TRBJ1-1	-	TGTGCCAGCAGCTTCGGGGTCATGAACACTGAAGCTTTCTTT	CASSFGVMNTEAFF
-	TRBV5-6	TRBJ2-2	-	TGTGCCAGCAGCTTCGCAGGGACCGGGGAGCTGTTTTTT	CASSFAGTGELFF
-	TRBV2	TRBJ1-2	-	TGTGCCAGCAATCAGGGAATTGGCTATGGCTACACCTTC	CASNQGIGYGYTF
-	TRBV30	TRBJ2-3	-	TGTGCCTACGACCAGGACAACACAGATACGCAGTATTTT	CAYDQDNTDTQYF
-	TRBV29-1	TRBJ2-5	TRBD1	TGCAGCCTACTAGGACAGGGTGGAGAGACCCAGTACTTC	CSLLGQGGETQYF
-	TRBV7-2	TRBJ2-7	TRBD2	TGTGCCAGCAGTTACCGTAGCGGGAACTACGAGCAGTACTTC	CASSYRSGNYEQYF
-	TRBV28	TRBJ1-2	TRBD1	TGTGCCAGCAGTTTGCCCGACGACAGGGTAATTCTGTCTAACTATGGCTACACCTTC	CASSLPDDRVILSNYGYTF
-	TRBV11-2	TRBJ2-7	TRBD1	TGTGCCAGCAGCTTCTTTGCCAGGACAGGGGTTCGCGAGCAGTACTTC	CASSFFARTGVREQYF
-	TRBV19	TRBJ2-6	-	TGTGCCACTAGCAGTGGCAGGGCCACCGTCCTGACTTTC	CATSSGRATVLTF
once	TRBV11-3	TRBJ2-1	TRBD2	TGTGCCAGCAGCTCCAAACTAGCGCGCTCCTACAATGAGCAGTTCTTC	CASSSKLARSYNEQFF
-	TRBV5-6	TRBJ1-1	TRBD1	TGTGCCAGCAGCTTGCTCGACAGGGGTATAACTGAAGCTTTCTTT	CASSLLDRGITEAFF
-	TRBV25-1	TRBJ2-1	-	TGTGCCAGCAGTTTTCCAGGGGTAAATGAGCAGTTCTTC	CASSFPGVNEQFF
-	TRBV11-2	TRBJ2-1	TRBD2	TGTGCCAGCAGCCCTGTTGGCGGGAGGGCCATTGAGCAGTTCTTC	CASSPVGGRAIEQFF
-	TRBV9	TRBJ2-2	TRBD2	TGTGCCAGCAGGGGGACTAGCGGGAGACCCGGGGAGCTGTTTTTT	CASRGTSGRPGELFF
-	TRBV27	TRBJ2-7	-	TGTGCCAGCAGTCTCAACCGGGGAAACTACGAGCAGTACTTC	CASSLNRGNYEQYF
-	TRBV6-5	TRBJ2-7	TRBD1	TGTGCCAGCAGTTCCTCCGGGACAGGGACCTACGAGCAGTACTTC	CASSSSGTGTYEQYF
-	TRBV5-1	TRBJ2-2	TRBD2	TGCGCCAGCAGCTTATCGGGACTAGCATTCACCGGGGAGCTGTTTTTT	CASSLSGLAFTGELFF
once	TRBV6-1	TRBJ2-1	-	TGTGCCAGCAGTGAGGGACCTCAGCGGGATGAGCAGTTCTTC	CASSEGPQRDEQFF
-	TRBV9	TRBJ1-2	TRBD1	TGTGCCAGCAGCGTAGTGAGGACAGGGGTGGATGGCTACACCTTC	CASSVVRTGVDGYTF
-	TRBV30	TRBJ2-7	TRBD1	TGTGCCTGGAACAGGGGTGGGGAGCAGTACTTC	CAWNRGGEQYF
-	TRBV28	TRBJ2-7	TRBD2	TGTGCCAGCAGTTTGTTGACGGGAGGGCCCTACGAGCAGTACTTC	CASSLLTGGPYEQYF
once	TRBV19	TRBJ2-3	TRBD2	TGTGCCAGTAATAGCGGGACCACAGATACGCAGTATTTT	CASNSGTTDTQYF
-	TRBV5-6	TRBJ1-2	-	TGTGCCAGCAGCTCCGCCGTGCGGGAATTCCCCTATGGCTACACCTTC	CASSSAVREFPYGYTF
few	TRBV27	TRBJ2-1	TRBD2	TGTGCCAGCAGCCGAGGGGCGGGAGTTACCTATGAGCAGTTCTTC	CASSRGAGVTYEQFF
-	TRBV6-5	TRBJ1-5	-	TGTGCCAGCAGTTACGACAACAATCAGCCCCAGCATTTT	CASSYDNNQPQHF
-	TRBV11-2	TRBJ2-6	-	TGTGCCAGCAGCTTTGCGAGTAGCTCTGGGGCCAACGTCCTGACTTTC	CASSFASSSGANVLTF
-	TRBV5-1	TRBJ1-1	TRBD1	TGCGCCAGCAGCCCCGGACAGGCGAACACTGAAGCTTTCTTT	CASSPGQANTEAFF
-	TRBV9	TRBJ2-1	TRBD2	TGTGCCAGCAGCGTAGGGCGGGAGGCCAATGAGCAGTTCTTC	CASSVGREANEQFF
-	TRBV5-5	TRBJ1-2	TRBD1	TGTGCCAGCAGCTTGGCCGGGACAGGGGTGGGATTTGACTATGGCTACACCTTC	CASSLAGTGVGFDYGYTF
-	TRBV14	TRBJ2-3	TRBD1	TGTGCCAGCAGCCCGACAGGGGGACCAACAGATACGCAGTATTTT	CASSPTGGPTDTQYF
-	TRBV2	TRBJ2-3	TRBD2	TGTGCCAGCAGCGCACCGGGACTAGTCGATTGGGGCACAGATACGCAGTATTTT	CASSAPGLVDWGTDTQYF